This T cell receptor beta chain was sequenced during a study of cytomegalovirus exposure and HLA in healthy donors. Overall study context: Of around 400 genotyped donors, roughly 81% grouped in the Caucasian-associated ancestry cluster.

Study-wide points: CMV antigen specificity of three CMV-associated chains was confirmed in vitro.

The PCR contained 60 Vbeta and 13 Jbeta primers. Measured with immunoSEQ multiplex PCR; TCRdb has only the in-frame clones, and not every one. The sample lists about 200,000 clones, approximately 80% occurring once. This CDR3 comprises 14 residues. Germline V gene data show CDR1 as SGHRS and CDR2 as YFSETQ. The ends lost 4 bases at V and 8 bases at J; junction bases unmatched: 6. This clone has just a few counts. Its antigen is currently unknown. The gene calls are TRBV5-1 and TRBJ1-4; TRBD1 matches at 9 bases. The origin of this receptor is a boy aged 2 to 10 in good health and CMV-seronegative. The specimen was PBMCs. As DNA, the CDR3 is TGCGCCAGCAGCCAGGGACAGGGTAGGGAAAAACTGTTTTTT. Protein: CASSQGQGREKLFF.